This T cell receptor beta chain stems from a study of blood T cell repertoires in COVID-19. TCRdb's copy holds only in-frame clones and misses some; the assay was immunoSEQ multiplex PCR. The sample contains around 200,000 clones, roughly 85% of which appear only once. Trimming removed 4 bases from V and 2 bases from J, with 15 bases in between. Germline values: CDR1 SGHDT, CDR2 YYEEEE. CDR3 length: 15 residues. The TCR originated in a middle-aged man who had recovered from COVID-19. The sequenced sample was PBMCs or T cells enriched from blood (not recorded which). This chain uses TRBV5-6 with TRBJ1-1; perhaps TRBD1 as D (6 bases). The DNA of the CDR3 is TGTGCCAGCAGCCCCCGAGGGGGATTAAACACTGAAGCTTTCTTT. Translating gives CASSPRGGLNTEAFF. Full variable domain (remainder filled in from reference TRBV5-6 and TRBJ1-1): DAGVTQSPTHLIKTRGQQVTLRCSPKSGHDTVSWYQQALGQGPQFIFQYYEEEERQRGNFPDRFSGHQFPNYSSELNVNALLLGDSALYLCASSPRGGLNTEAFFGQGTRLTVV.